The 10 T cell receptor beta chains presented below share a single source sample, sequenced in a study of CD8+ T cells in alopecia areata (dated by TCRdb to 2017 to 2018). Explained via the paper, the treatment or condition label denotes: oral pan-JAK inhibitor, 5-10 mg twice daily. The library came from the immunoSEQ multiplex PCR assay. RNA was extracted from all samples and reverse transcribed into cDNA as template for TCR sequencing. The table was pulled from immuneACCESS by TCRdb, which kept in-frame rearrangements only. Such tables lose some clones; where checked, under half of the loss comes from unresolved V genes, and the rest has no known cause. This sample gives 200,000 or so clones in total; 40% to 45% of them show up just once. The ten largest clones capture about 2.6% of the sample. Specimen: CD4+ T cells sorted from blood, collected around week 36, from a patient treated with tofacitinib. The receptors originated from a human donor with alopecia areata.

This rearrangement joins TRBV25-1 to TRBJ2-1; 7 bases are shared with TRBD1. CDR1 is MGHDK, CDR2 SYGVNS, per germline. The CDR3 sequence is 13 residues long. The trim removed 4 bases at V and 8 bases at J, leaving 5 bases unmatched. CDR3 amino acids: CASSGYRGYEQFF. The CDR3 bases are TGTGCCAGCAGTGGATACAGGGGCTATGAGCAGTTCTTC.

V usage is TRBV7-9 and J usage is TRBJ2-7; TRBD2 matches 9 bases. The CDR3 has 15 amino acids. Germline values: CDR1 SEHNR, CDR2 FQNEAQ (reference sequence). Trimming at V came to 5 bases and at J to 2 bases, leaving 7 bases not matched to a gene. The CDR3 sequence: CASSQAGGETYEQYF. In DNA form, the CDR3 reads TGTGCCAGCAGCCAAGCGGGAGGTGAAACCTACGAGCAGTACTTC.

This clone was counted only a few times. This chain connects TRBV2 to TRBJ2-5, with D possibly being TRBD1 (7 bases). The germline V and J ends were trimmed by 3 bases and 2 bases, with 16 bases remaining between them. From germline, CDR1 is SNHLY and CDR2 FYNNEI. This CDR3 has 16 amino acids. The CDR3 DNA follows: TGTGCCAGCAGTGATGGAGGGGGACAGACTCAAGAGACCCAGTACTTC. This codes for CASSDGGGQTQETQYF.

This CDR3 reads CASSQGPTSGQETQYF. CDR3 in DNA: TGTGCCAGCAGCCAAGGGCCCACTAGCGGGCAAGAGACCCAGTACTTC. The chain recombines TRBV4-2 with TRBJ2-5, with 9 bases identical to TRBD2. The CDR3 sequence is 16 residues long. Unmatched junction bases numbered 5, after V lost 1 base and J lost 2 bases. From germline, CDR1 is LGHNA and CDR2 YNFKEQ.

V gene TRBV5-4 combines with J gene TRBJ2-5, with TRBD2 matching 10 bases. The CDR3 is made up of 15 amino acids. Germline V gene sequence: CDR1 SGHNT, CDR2 YYREEE (reference sequence). Germline trimming cut 1 base from V and 5 bases from J; bases unmatched to any gene: 5. In DNA, the CDR3 is TGTGCCAGCAGCTTGCAACTAGCGGGAATGGAGACCCAGTACTTC. This translates into CASSLQLAGMETQYF.

Notes on this clone: Distinct nucleotide sequences in the sample also encode this CDR3. CDR3 in DNA: TGCGCCAGCAGCTTAGAGGGGGCTGGGGCCAACGTCCTGACTTTC. Residues: CASSLEGAGANVLTF. The chain carries TRBV5-1 and TRBJ2-6; D is possibly TRBD1 (6 bases). Trimming took 2 bases from V and 2 from J, leaving 8 bases between them. Germline values: CDR1 SGHRS, CDR2 YFSETQ. The CDR3 covers 15 residues.

The rearrangement links TRBV7-9 to TRBJ2-7; 7 bases fit TRBD2. The CDR3 spans 14 residues. Losses at the gene ends were 1 base for V and 2 bases for J; bases not matched to a gene: 2. Germline lookup yields CDR1 SEHNR and CDR2 FQNEAQ (reference sequence). The chain's CDR3 is CASSLGREAYEQYF. The CDR3 DNA follows: TGTGCCAGCAGCTTAGGCCGGGAGGCCTACGAGCAGTACTTC.

The chain combines TRBV7-9 with TRBJ2-5, with a tentative D call TRBD2 (6 bases). The CDR3 is 14 residues long. Germline V CDR1 and CDR2: SEHNR, FQNEAQ (reference sequence). The germline V and J ends were trimmed by 3 bases and 8 bases, with 16 bases remaining between them. CDR3 in DNA: TGTGCCAGCAGCTTGCCCGGGAGTCTGGATACCCAGTACTTC. Translation: CASSLPGSLDTQYF.

The J gene is TRBJ1-5, the V gene TRBV20-1; D call uncertain. The CDR3 is made up of 11 amino acids. Germline values: CDR1 DFQATT, CDR2 SNEGSKA (reference sequence). V dropped 3 bases and J dropped 6 bases, with 6 bases sitting between them. CDR3: CSARLGQPQHF. The CDR3 DNA reads as TGCAGTGCTAGGTTAGGTCAGCCCCAGCATTTT.

This chain connects TRBV30 to TRBJ2-2; weak D call: TRBD2 (5 bases). V shed 0 bases and J shed 0 bases, with 8 bases lying between them. CDR1 and CDR2 from the germline V gene are GTSNPN and SVGIG (reference sequence). CDR3 size: 15 residues. The CDR3 protein is CAWSVTGANTGELFF. CDR3 DNA sequence: TGTGCCTGGAGTGTTACCGGGGCGAACACCGGGGAGCTGTTTTTT.